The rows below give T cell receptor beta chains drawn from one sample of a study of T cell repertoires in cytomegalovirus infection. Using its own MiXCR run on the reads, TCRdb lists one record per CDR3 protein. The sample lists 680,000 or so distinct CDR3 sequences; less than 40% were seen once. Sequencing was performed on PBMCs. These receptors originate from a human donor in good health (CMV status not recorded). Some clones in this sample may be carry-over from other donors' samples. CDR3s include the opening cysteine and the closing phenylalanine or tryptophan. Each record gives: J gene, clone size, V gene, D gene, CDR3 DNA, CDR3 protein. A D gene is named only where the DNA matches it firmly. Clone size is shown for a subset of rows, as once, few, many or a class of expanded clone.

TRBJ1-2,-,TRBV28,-,TGTGCCAGCAGGTCGGGACAATGGGATGGCTCCCCCTTC,CASRSGQWDGSPF
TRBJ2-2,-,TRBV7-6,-,TGTGCCAGCAGCTTACGTGGACAGCGCTCGAACACCGGGGAGCTGTTTTTT,CASSLRGQRSNTGELFF
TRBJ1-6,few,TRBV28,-,TGTGCCAGCAGTCCCCCCGGCCCCAATTCACCCCTCCACTTT,CASSPPGPNSPLHF
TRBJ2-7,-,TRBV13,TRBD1,TGTGCCAGCAGCCAGACTCCACCGGGACAGGAGTCCTACGAGCAGTACTTC,CASSQTPPGQESYEQYF
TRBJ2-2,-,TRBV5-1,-,TGCGCCAGCAGCAATGGACAGAACACCGGGGAGCTGTTTTTT,CASSNGQNTGELFF
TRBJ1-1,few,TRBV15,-,TGTGCCACCAGCAGTGCTGGACTGATGAACACTGAAGCTTTCTTT,CATSSAGLMNTEAFF
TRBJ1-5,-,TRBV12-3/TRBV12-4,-,TGTGCCAGCAGTTTAAGGTCGGCTCAGCCCCAGCATTTT,CASSLRSAQPQHF
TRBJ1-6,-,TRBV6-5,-,TGTGCCAGCAGCCGTGGACCCTTCGTCGATAATTCACCCCTCCACTTT,CASSRGPFVDNSPLHF
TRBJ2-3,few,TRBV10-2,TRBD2,TGCGCCAGCAGGAAAGGACTAGCGGGGGGGCCAGATACGCAGTATTTT,CASRKGLAGGPDTQYF
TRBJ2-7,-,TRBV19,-,TGTGCCAGTAGTCCCTGGGACCCACCCAGAGAGCAGTACTTC,CASSPWDPPREQYF
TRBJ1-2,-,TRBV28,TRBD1,TGTGCCAGCAGTGGATCAGGGGGCCAGGGCTATGGCTACACCTTC,CASSGSGGQGYGYTF
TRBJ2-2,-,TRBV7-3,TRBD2,TGTGCCAGCAGCTTCGGGGGGACCACCGGGGAGCTGTTTTTT,CASSFGGTTGELFF
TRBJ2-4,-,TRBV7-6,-,TGTGCCAGCAGCTTAGGACGACAAAAAACCAAAAACATTCAGTACTTC,CASSLGRQKTKNIQYF
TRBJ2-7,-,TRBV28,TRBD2,TGTGCCAGCAGCCCCGGCCCCAGAAGTTCTAGCGGGAGGGCCAGTTTCCCCTACGAGCAGTACTTC,CASSPGPRSSSGRASFPYEQYF
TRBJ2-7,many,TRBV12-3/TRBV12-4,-,TGTGCCAGCAGCTGGGGACGCACTAAGGAGCAGTACTTC,CASSWGRTKEQYF
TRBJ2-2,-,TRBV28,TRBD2,TGTGCCATCAGTTTATGGATGGCGGGAGCTCTCGGGGAGCTGTTTTTT,CAISLWMAGALGELFF
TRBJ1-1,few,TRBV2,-,TGTGCCAGCAGAGGACAGTTAATGAACACTGAAGCTTTCTTT,CASRGQLMNTEAFF
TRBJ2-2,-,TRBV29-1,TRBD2,TGCAGCGTTGAAGAAAACAGGGCCGGGACTAGCGGGAGTCCTCACGGGGAGCTGTTTTTT,CSVEENRAGTSGSPHGELFF
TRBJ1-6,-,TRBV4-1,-,TGCGCCAGCAGCCAAGTTCGGTCAGTCAACTCCTATAATTCACCCCTCCACTTT,CASSQVRSVNSYNSPLHF
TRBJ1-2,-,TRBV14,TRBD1,TGTGCCAGCAGCCACTCCGGGACAGCTAACTATGGCTACACCTTC,CASSHSGTANYGYTF
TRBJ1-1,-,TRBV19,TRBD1,TGTTCCTCGGGGCAGGGGGCACGGACTGAAGCTTTCTTT,CSSGQGARTEAFF
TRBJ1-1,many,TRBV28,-,TGTGCCAGCAGTTTATCCGGGTTTAGTTGGGGAGAGGGTAACACTGAAGCTTTCTTT,CASSLSGFSWGEGNTEAFF
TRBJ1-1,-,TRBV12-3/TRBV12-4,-,TGTGCCAGCAGTTCTCACCCTGAATCTTTCTTT,CASSSHPESFF
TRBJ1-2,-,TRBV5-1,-,TGCGCCAGCAGCTTTATGACAGAGACTGGCTACACCTTC,CASSFMTETGYTF
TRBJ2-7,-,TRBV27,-,TGTGCCAGCAGACGCAACTACGAGCAGTACTTC,CASRRNYEQYF
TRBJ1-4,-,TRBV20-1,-,TGCAGTGCTAGAGATCAGGCGGGGAGCGATGTCTTTTTT,CSARDQAGSDVFF
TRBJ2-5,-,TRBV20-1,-,TGCAGTGCTAGCCGAGGGGGTACAGAGACCCAGTACTTC,CSASRGGTETQYF
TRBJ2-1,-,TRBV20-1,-,TGCAGTGCTAGCAAGTCCCCTGGCAAATACAATGAGCAGTTCTTC,CSASKSPGKYNEQFF
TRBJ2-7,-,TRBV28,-,TGTGCCAGCAACCCCCTAGTGGGCAACGCCTACGAGCAGTACTTC,CASNPLVGNAYEQYF
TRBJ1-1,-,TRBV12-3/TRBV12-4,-,TGTGCCAGCAGTCCCCAGGGGACGCCCACTGAAGCTTTCTTT,CASSPQGTPTEAFF
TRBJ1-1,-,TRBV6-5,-,TGTGCCAGCAGGCGTCGTGTTGGGGGTACCACTGAAGCTTTCTTT,CASRRRVGGTTEAFF
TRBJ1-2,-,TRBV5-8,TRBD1,TGTGCCACTACGTACCGGGACAGGGCGTTTGGCTACACCTTC,CATTYRDRAFGYTF
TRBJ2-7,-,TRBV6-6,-,TGTGCCAGCAGTTACTCTGCTATGCCTCCCGGGACCTACGAGCAGTACTTC,CASSYSAMPPGTYEQYF
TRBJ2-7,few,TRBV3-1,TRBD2,TGTGCCAGCAGCCAAGATAGGGAAGGGAGGGACTACGAGCAGTACTTC,CASSQDREGRDYEQYF
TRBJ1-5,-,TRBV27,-,TGTGCCAGCAGTCTATCGACAGGTATTGAGCCCCAGCATTTT,CASSLSTGIEPQHF
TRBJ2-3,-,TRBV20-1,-,TGCAGTGCTACCCCCCCCGGGACAGATACGCAGTATTTT,CSATPPGTDTQYF
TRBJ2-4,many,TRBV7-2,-,TGTGCCAGCAGTTTGGGGGGGCACCTCAAAAACATTCAGTACTTC,CASSLGGHLKNIQYF
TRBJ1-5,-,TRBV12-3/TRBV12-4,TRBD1,TGTGCCAGCAGTTCCCTCGGACAGGGGGCAGGCCAGCCCCAGCATTTT,CASSSLGQGAGQPQHF
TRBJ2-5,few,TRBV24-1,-,TGTGCCACCAGTGACTCAGGGGTATGGGAGACCCAGTACTTC,CATSDSGVWETQYF
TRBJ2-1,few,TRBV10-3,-,TGTGCCATAGGGGGAACTAGCTCCTACAATGAGCAGTTCTTC,CAIGGTSSYNEQFF